This record looks at one T cell receptor beta chain sequence and its context. Its specificity is not known. The repertoire was sequenced with immunoSEQ multiplex PCR; TCRdb's copy has only in-frame clones and lacks some. The data show around 150,000 clones, with roughly 85% seen just once and about 7.9% held by the top ten. This entry comes from a study of T cell responses to AZD1222 COVID-19 vaccine. This CDR3 has 14 residues. Germline V gene lookup returns CDR1 MNHEY and CDR2 SMNVEV (reference sequence). V trimming: 6 bases; J trimming: 4 bases; junction bases outside the gene matches: 8. The study, taken as a whole, reports: Donors in the cohort were predominantly white British and more often female, and clonal diversity was possibly underestimated. Of the AZD1222 recipients, only 5 to 7 were seropositive at baseline.

This TCR was sampled from an adult who received the MenACWY meningococcal vaccine as a control. Sequenced material: peripheral blood, taken 28 days after the second dose of the MenACWY control vaccine. This rearrangement joins TRBV27 to TRBJ2-7; 8 positions match TRBD2. The DNA for the CDR3 is TGTGCCAGCAGGCCGGGACTAGACTTATACGAGCAGTACTTC. Protein product: CASRPGLDLYEQYF.